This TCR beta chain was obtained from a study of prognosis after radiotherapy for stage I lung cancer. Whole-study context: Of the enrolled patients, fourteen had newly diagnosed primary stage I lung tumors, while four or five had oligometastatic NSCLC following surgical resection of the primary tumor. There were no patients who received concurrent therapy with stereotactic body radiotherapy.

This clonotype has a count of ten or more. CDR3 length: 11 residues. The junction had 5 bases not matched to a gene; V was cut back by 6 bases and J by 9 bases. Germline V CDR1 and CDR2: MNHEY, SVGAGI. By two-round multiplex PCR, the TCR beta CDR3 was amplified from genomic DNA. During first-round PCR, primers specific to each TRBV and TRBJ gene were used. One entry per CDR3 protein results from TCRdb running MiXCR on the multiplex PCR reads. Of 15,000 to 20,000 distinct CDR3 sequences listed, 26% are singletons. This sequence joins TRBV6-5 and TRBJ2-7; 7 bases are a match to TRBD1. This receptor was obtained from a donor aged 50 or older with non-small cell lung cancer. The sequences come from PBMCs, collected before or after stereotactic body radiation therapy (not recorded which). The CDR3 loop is CASSYRGGQYF. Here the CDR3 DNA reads TGTGCCAGCAGCTACAGGGGTGGGCAGTACTTC.